These 5 T cell receptor beta chains were sequenced from one sample in a study of blood T cell repertoires in COVID-19. TCRdb's table, derived via immunoSEQ multiplex PCR, lists solely in-frame clones and lacks some. This table has some 300,000 clones, approximately 86% appearing once. Sequenced sample: peripheral blood. Source of these receptors: a woman in her 70s with COVID-19, enrolled during active disease.

The V gene is TRBV20-1, the J gene TRBJ2-7; D unclear. The germline gives CDR1 DFQATT, CDR2 SNEGSKA (reference sequence). CDR3 length: 11 amino acids. Trimming took off 4 bases at V and 1 base at J, with 5 bases between the two ends. DNA of the CDR3: TGCAGTGCTATCGGGTCCTACGAGCAGTACTTC. Encoded protein: CSAIGSYEQYF.

The genes are TRBV11-2 and TRBJ1-2; the match to TRBD1 covers 7 bases. CDR3 length: 15 amino acids. J gave up 3 bases and V 2 bases, and 6 bases lay outside the gene matches. Germline CDR1 SGHAT, CDR2 FQNNGV. The CDR3 loop reads CASSLMPGQHYGYTF. The CDR3 DNA reads TGTGCCAGCAGCTTAATGCCGGGACAGCACTATGGCTACACCTTC.

This chain uses TRBV18 with TRBJ2-5, with 7 bases lining up with TRBD1. The trim removed 2 bases at V and 5 bases at J, leaving 5 bases unmatched. Germline lookup yields CDR1 KGHSH and CDR2 LQKENI. The CDR3 runs to 14 residues. DNA for the CDR3: TGTGCCAGCTCACCAGAAAGGGGGCTCGAGACCCAGTACTTC. Protein product: CASSPERGLETQYF.

The rearrangement uses TRBV5-5 and TRBJ1-4; perhaps TRBD1 as D (5 bases). The V gene's germline CDR1 is SGHKS and CDR2 YYEKEE (reference sequence). CDR3 length: 14 amino acids. V was trimmed by 2 bases and J by 6 bases, leaving 11 bases between them. The CDR3 DNA is TGTGCCAGCAGCTTTGACAGTCTGGATGAAAAACTGTTTTTT. Translation: CASSFDSLDEKLFF.

This clone was seen only a few times. The J gene is TRBJ1-6, the V gene TRBV19; D perhaps matches TRBD1 (6 bases). The CDR3 covers 15 residues. Germline V lookup: CDR1 LNHDA, CDR2 SQIVND (reference sequence). V lost 6 bases and J 5 bases, leaving 14 bases between the germline ends. The CDR3 reads CASSRNRDNNSPLHF. The CDR3 DNA reads TGTGCCAGTAGCCGAAACCGGGACAATAATTCACCCCTCCACTTT.